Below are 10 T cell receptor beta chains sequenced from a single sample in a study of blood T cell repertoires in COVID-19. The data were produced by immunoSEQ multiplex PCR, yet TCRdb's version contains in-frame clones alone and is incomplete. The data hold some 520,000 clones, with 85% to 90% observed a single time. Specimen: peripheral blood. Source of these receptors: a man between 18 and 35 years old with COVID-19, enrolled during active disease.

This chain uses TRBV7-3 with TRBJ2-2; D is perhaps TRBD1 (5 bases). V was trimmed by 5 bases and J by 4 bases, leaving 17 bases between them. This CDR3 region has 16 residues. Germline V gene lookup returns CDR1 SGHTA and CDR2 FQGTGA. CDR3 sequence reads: CASSPRQGRSTGELFF. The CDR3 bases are TGTGCCAGCAGCCCTCGCCAGGGCCGGAGCACCGGGGAGCTGTTTTTT.

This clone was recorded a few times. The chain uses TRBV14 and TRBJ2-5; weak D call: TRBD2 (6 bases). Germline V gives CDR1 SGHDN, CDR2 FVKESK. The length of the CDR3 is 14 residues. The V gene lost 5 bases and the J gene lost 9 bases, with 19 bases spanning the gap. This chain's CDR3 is CASSNRDSSWSQYF. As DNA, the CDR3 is TGTGCCAGCAGCAACCGGGACTCCTCATGGTCCCAGTACTTC.

Here the CDR3 reads CASSAQRLAGIGELFF. Written as DNA, the CDR3 is TGTGCCAGCAGCGCGCAACGACTAGCGGGGATCGGGGAGCTGTTTTTT. The chain joins TRBV9 to TRBJ2-2; 11 bases are shared with TRBD2. V was clipped by 3 bases and J by 7 bases; unmatched bases: 8. The CDR3 has 16 residues. CDR1 SGDLS and CDR2 YYNGEE come from the germline V gene.

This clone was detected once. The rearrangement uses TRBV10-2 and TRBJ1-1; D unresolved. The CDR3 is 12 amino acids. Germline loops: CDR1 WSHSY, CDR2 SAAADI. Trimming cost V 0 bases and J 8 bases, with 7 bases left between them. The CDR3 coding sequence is TGCGCCAGCAGTGAGTCGGCCCCAGAAGCTTTCTTT. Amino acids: CASSESAPEAFF.

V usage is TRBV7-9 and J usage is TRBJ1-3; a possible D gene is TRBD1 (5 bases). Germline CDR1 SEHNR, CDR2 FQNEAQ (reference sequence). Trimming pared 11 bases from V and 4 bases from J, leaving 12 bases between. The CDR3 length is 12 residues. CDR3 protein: CAGGDSGNTIYF. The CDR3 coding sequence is TGTGCCGGCGGGGACTCAGGAAACACCATATATTTT.

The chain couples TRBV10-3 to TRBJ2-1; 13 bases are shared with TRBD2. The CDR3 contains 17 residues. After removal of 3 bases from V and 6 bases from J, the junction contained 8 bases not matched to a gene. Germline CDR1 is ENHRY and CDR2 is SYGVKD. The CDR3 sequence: CAISETRLAGGGNEQFF. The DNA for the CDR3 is TGTGCCATCAGTGAAACTAGACTAGCGGGAGGAGGCAATGAGCAGTTCTTC.

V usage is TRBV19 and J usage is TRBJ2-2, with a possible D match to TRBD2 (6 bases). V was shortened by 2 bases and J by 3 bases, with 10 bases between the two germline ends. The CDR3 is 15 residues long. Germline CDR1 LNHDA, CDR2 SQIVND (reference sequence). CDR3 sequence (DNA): TGTGCCAGTAGTATACCTAGCGCTGACACCGGGGAGCTGTTTTTT. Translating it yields CASSIPSADTGELFF.

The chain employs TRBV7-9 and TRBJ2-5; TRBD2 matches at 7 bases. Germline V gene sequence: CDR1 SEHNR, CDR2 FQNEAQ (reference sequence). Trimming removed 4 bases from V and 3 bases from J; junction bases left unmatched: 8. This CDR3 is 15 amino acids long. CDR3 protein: CASSSELAWEETQYF. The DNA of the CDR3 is TGTGCCAGCAGCTCGGAACTAGCGTGGGAAGAGACCCAGTACTTC.

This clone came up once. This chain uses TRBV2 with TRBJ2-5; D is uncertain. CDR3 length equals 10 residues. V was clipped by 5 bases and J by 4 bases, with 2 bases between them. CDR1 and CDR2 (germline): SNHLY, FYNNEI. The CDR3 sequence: CASSRETQYF. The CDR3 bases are TGTGCCAGCAGTCGAGAGACCCAGTACTTC. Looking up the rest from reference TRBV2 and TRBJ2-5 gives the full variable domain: EPEVTQTPSHQVTQMGQEVILRCVPISNHLYFYWYRQILGQKVEFLVSFYNNEISEKSEIFDDQFSVERPDGSNFTLKIRSTKLEDSAMYFCASSRETQYFGPGTRLLVL.

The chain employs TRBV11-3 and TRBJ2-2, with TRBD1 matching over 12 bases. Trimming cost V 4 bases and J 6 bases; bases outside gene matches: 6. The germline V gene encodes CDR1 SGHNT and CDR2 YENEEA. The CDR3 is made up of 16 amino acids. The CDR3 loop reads CASSSRDRGHSGELFF. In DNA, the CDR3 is TGTGCCAGCAGCTCCCGGGACAGGGGGCATTCCGGGGAGCTGTTTTTT.